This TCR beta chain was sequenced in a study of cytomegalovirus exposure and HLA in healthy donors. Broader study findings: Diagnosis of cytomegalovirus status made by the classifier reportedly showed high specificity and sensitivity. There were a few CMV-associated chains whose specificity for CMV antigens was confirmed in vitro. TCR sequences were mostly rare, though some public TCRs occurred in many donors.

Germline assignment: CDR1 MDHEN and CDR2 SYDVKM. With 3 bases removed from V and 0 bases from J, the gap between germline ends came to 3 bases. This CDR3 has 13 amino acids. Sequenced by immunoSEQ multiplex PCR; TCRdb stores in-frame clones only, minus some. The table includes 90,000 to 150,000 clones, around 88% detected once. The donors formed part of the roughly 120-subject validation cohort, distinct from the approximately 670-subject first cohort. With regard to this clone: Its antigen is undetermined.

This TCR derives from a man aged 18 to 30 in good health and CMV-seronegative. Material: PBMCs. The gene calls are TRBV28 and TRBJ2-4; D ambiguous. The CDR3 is CASSFGAKNIQYF. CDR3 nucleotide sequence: TGTGCCAGCAGTTTCGGAGCCAAAAACATTCAGTACTTC. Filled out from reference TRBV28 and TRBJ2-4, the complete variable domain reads DVKVTQSSRYLVKRTGEKVFLECVQDMDHENMFWYRQDPGLGLRLIYFSYDVKMKEKGDIPEGYSVSREKKERFSLILESASTNQTSMYLCASSFGAKNIQYFGAGTRLSVL.